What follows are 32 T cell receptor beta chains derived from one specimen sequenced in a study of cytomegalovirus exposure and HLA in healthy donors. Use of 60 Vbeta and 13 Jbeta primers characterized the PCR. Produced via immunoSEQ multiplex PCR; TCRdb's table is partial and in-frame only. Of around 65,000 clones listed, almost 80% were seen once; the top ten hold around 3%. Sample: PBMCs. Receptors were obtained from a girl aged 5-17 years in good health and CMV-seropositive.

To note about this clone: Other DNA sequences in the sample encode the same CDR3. In DNA, the CDR3 is TGTGCCAGCAGCCGGGCAGGGCCCAATCAGCCCCAGCATTTT. Protein sequence: CASSRAGPNQPQHF. The V gene is TRBV7-9, the J gene TRBJ1-5, with D possibly being TRBD1 (5 bases). CDR1 and CDR2 from the germline V gene are SEHNR and FQNEAQ (reference sequence). V shed 5 bases and J shed 3 bases, with 11 bases lying between them. This CDR3 is built from 14 residues.

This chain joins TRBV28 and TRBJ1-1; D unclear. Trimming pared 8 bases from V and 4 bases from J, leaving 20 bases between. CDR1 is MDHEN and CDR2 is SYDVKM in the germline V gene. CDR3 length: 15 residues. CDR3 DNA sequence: TGTGCCAGCCTATTCTGGCGCGCTAGTGGCACTGAAGCTTTCTTT. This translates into CASLFWRASGTEAFF.

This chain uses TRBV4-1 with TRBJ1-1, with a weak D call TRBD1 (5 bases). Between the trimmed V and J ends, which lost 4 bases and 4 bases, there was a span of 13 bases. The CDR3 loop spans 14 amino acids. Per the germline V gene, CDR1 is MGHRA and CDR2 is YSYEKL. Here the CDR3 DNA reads TGCGCCAGCAGCCGCGGGACCGTAACCACTGAAGCTTTCTTT. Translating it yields CASSRGTVTTEAFF.

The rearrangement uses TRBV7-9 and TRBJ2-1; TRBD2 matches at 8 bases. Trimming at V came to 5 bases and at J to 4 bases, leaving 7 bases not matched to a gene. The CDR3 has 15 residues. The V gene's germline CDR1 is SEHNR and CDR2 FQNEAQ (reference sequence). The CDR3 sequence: CASSATSGAYNEQFF. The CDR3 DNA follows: TGTGCCAGCAGCGCAACTAGCGGAGCTTACAATGAGCAGTTCTTC.

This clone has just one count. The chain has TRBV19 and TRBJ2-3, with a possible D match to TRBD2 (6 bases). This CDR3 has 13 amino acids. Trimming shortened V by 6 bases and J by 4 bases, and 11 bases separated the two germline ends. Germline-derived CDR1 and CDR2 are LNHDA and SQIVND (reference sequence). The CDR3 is CASRTGGPDTQYF. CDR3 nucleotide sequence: TGTGCCAGTAGGACCGGAGGGCCAGATACGCAGTATTTT.

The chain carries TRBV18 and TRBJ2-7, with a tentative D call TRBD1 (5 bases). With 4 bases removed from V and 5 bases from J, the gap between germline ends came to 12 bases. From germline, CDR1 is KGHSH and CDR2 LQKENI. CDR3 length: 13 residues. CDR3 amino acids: CASSLGRAHEQYF. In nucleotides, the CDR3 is TGTGCCAGCTCACTGGGCAGGGCCCACGAGCAGTACTTC.

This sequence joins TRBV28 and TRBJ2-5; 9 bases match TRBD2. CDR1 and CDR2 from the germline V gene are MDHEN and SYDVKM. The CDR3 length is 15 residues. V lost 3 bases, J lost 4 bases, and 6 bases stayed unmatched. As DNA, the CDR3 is TGTGCCAGCAGTTTCCAGCGGGGGGCCCCAGAGACCCAGTACTTC. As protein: CASSFQRGAPETQYF.

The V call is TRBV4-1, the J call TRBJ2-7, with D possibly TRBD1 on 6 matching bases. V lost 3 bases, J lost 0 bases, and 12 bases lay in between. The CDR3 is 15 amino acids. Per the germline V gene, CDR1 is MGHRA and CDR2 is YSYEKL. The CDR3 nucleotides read TGCGCCAGCAGCCACCCAGCCAGGGGCTCCTACGAGCAGTACTTC. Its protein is CASSHPARGSYEQYF.

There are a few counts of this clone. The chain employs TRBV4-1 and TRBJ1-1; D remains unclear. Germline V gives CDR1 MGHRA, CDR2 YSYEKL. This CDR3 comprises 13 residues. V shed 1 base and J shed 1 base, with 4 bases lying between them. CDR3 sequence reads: CASSQAGNTEAFF. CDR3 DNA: TGCGCCAGCAGCCAAGCAGGGAACACTGAAGCTTTCTTT.

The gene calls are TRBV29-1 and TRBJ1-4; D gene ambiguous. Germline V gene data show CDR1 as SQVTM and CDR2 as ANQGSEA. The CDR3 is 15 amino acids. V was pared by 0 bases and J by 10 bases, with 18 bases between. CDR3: CSVEDGPDHVRKLFF. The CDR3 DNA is TGCAGCGTTGAAGATGGGCCAGACCACGTGAGAAAACTGTTTTTT.

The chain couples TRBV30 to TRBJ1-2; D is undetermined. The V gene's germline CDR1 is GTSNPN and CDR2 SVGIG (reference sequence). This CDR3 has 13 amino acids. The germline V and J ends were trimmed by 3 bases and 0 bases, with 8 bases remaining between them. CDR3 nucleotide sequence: TGTGCCTGGAGCGGCGGCACTAACTATGGCTACACCTTC. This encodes CAWSGGTNYGYTF.

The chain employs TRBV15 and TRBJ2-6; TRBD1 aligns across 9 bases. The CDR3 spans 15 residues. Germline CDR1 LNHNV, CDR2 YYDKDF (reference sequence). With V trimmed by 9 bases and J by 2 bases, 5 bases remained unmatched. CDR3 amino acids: CATPGQGAGANVLTF. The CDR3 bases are TGTGCCACACCGGGACAGGGAGCTGGGGCCAACGTCCTGACTTTC.

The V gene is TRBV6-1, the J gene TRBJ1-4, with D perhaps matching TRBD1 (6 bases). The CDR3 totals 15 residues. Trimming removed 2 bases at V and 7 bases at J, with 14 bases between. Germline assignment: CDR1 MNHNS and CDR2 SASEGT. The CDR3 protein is CASSEIGGRGEKLFF. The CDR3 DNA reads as TGTGCCAGCAGTGAAATCGGGGGGCGAGGTGAAAAACTGTTTTTT.

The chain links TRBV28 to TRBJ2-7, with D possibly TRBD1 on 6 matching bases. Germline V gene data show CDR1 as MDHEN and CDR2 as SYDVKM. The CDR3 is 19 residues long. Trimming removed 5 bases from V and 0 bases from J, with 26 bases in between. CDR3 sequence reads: CASSPWAIQGGRSSYEQYF. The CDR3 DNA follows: TGTGCCAGCAGTCCTTGGGCCATCCAAGGGGGTAGGAGCTCCTACGAGCAGTACTTC.

CDR3 DNA sequence: TGTGCCAGCCTGTTGGAGGGACAGGGTCGCCCAGATACGCAGTATTTT. This encodes CASLLEGQGRPDTQYF. The rearrangement joins TRBV7-2 to TRBJ2-3; 9 nucleotides align to TRBD1. CDR1 SGHTA and CDR2 FQGNSA come from the germline V gene. V was clipped by 8 bases and J by 4 bases; unmatched bases: 13. The CDR3 has 16 residues.

Written as DNA, the CDR3 is TGTGCCAGCAGCGTAGTGGCAGGGACTGAAGCTTTCTTT. Translated, it gives CASSVVAGTEAFF. The chain has TRBV9 and TRBJ1-1; weak D call: TRBD1 (5 bases). CDR1 and CDR2 from the germline V gene are SGDLS and YYNGEE. Trimming removed 0 bases at V and 5 bases at J, with 8 bases between. The CDR3 loop spans 13 amino acids. The full variable domain, rest sourced from reference TRBV9 and TRBJ1-1, is DSGVTQTPKHLITATGQRVTLRCSPRSGDLSVYWYQQSLDQGLQFLIQYYNGEERAKGNILERFSAQQFPDLHSELNLSSLELGDSALYFCASSVVAGTEAFFGQGTRLTVV.

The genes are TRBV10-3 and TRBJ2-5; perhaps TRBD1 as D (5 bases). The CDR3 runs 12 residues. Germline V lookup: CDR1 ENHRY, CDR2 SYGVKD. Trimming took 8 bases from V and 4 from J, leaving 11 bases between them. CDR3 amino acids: CAIGAHPETQYF. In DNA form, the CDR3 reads TGTGCCATCGGGGCTCACCCAGAGACCCAGTACTTC.

The CDR3 DNA reads TGTGCCAGCAGACAGGGGACGGACTATGGCTACACCTTC. It encodes CASRQGTDYGYTF. The V and J genes are TRBV6-5 and TRBJ1-2; TRBD1 aligns across 7 bases. Germline V gene lookup returns CDR1 MNHEY and CDR2 SVGAGI. This CDR3 is 13 amino acids long. Trimming took 6 bases from V and 3 from J; bases not matched to a gene: 4.

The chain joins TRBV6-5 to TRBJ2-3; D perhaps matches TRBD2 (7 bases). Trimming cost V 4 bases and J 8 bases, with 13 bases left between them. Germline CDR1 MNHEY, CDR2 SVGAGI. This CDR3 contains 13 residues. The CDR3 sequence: CASSWGGATTQYF. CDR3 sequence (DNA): TGTGCCAGCAGTTGGGGGGGGGCTACTACGCAGTATTTT.

This CDR3 is CASRRGQAPGFF. The DNA of the CDR3 is TGTGCCAGCAGGCGAGGACAGGCGCCAGGATTTTTT. The J gene is TRBJ1-4, the V gene TRBV6-1; 7 positions agree with TRBD1. CDR3 length: 12 residues. Losses at the gene ends were 6 bases for V and 17 bases for J; bases not matched to a gene: 12. Looked up from germline, CDR1 is MNHNS and CDR2 is SASEGT.

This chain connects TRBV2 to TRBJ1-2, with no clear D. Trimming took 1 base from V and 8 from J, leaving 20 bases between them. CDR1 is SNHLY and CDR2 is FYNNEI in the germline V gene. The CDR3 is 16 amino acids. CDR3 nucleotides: TGTGCCAGCAGTGAAGTATCTCGGGAAGAAAGATACGGCTACACCTTC. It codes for CASSEVSREERYGYTF. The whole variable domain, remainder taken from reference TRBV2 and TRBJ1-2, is EPEVTQTPSHQVTQMGQEVILRCVPISNHLYFYWYRQILGQKVEFLVSFYNNEISEKSEIFDDQFSVERPDGSNFTLKIRSTKLEDSAMYFCASSEVSREERYGYTFGSGTRLTVV.

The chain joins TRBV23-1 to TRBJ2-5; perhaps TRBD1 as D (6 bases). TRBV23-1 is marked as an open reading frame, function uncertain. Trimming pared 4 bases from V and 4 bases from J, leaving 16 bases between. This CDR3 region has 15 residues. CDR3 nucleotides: TGCGCCAGCAGTCCCCGGACCAGGGGTACAGAGACCCAGTACTTC. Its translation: CASSPRTRGTETQYF.

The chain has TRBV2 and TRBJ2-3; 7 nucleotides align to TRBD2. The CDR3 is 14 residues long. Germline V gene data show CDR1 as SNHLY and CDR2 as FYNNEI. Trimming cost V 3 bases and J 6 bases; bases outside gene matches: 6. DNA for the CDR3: TGTGCCAGCAGTGAGGGAGGGAGTTGGGATACGCAGTATTTT. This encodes CASSEGGSWDTQYF.

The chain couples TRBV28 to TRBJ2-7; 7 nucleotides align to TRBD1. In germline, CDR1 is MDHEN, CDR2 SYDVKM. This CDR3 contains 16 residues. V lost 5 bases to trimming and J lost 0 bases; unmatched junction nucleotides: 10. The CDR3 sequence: CASSTPRTGFSYEQYF. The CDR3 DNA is TGTGCCAGCAGTACCCCTAGGACAGGTTTCTCCTACGAGCAGTACTTC.

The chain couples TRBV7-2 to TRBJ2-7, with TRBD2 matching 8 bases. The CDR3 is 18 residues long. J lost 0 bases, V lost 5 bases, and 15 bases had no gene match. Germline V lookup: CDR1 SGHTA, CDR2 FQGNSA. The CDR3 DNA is TGTGCCAGCAGCCTCTGGTTGAGAGAGCGGGGGAGCTCCTACGAGCAGTACTTC. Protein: CASSLWLRERGSSYEQYF.

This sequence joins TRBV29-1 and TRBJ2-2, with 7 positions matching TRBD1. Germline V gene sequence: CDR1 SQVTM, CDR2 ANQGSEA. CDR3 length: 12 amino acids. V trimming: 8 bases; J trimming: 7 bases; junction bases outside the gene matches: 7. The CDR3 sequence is CSFSGTVGELFF. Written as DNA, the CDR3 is TGCAGCTTCTCGGGGACAGTCGGGGAGCTGTTTTTT.

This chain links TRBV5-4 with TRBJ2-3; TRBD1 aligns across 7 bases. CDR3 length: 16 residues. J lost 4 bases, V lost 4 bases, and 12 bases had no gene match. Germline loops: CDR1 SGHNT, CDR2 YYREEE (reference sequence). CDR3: CASSARQGSVADTQYF. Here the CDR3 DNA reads TGTGCCAGCAGCGCCAGACAGGGTTCCGTGGCAGATACGCAGTATTTT.

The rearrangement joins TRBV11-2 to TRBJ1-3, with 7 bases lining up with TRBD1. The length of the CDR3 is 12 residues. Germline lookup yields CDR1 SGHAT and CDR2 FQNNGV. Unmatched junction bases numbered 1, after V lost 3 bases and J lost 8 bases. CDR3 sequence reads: CASSFRGDTIYF. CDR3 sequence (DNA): TGTGCCAGCAGCTTCAGGGGGGACACCATATATTTT.

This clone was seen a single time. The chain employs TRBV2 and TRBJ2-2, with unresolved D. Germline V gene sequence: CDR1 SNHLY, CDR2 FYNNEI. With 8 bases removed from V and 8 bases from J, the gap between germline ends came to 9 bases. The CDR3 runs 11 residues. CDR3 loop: CASVEAGELFF. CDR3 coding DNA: TGTGCCAGCGTAGAGGCTGGGGAGCTGTTTTTT.

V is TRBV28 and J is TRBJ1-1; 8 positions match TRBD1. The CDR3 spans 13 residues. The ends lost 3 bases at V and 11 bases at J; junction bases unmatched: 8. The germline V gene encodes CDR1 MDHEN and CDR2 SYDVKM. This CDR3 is CASSLARQGRAFF. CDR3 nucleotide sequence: TGTGCCAGCAGTTTGGCCCGACAGGGGCGGGCTTTCTTT.

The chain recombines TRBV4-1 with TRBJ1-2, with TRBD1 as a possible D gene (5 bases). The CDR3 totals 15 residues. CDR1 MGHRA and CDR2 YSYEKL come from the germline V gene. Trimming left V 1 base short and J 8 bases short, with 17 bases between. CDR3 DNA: TGCGCCAGCAGCCAAGCCCCGGGAGGGGCAGGGGGCTACACCTTC. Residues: CASSQAPGGAGGYTF.

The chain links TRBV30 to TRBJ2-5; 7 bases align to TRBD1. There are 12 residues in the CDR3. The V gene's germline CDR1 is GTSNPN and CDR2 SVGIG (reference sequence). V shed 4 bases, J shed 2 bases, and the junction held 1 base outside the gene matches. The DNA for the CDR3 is TGTGCCTGGACAGGGGGACAAGAGACCCAGTACTTC. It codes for CAWTGGQETQYF.